This TCR beta chain was sequenced for a study of blood T cells in healthy people across ages. This clonotype was counted only a few times. The V gene's germline CDR1 is DFQATT and CDR2 SNEGSKA (reference sequence). Trimming left V 1 base short and J 0 bases short, with 10 bases between. This CDR3 is built from 14 residues. PCR was performed a second time for roughly 7 to 12 cycles using a sample-barcoded 5' primer and a J-beta primer mix. Via MiXCR, TCRdb re-called the 5' RACE reads, giving one row per CDR3 protein. In the table there are over 700,000 distinct CDR3 sequences, roughly 50% of which are singletons.

The chain couples TRBV20-1 to TRBJ2-7; D tentatively fits TRBD1 or TRBD2 (6 bases each). Sample: blood. The receptor comes from a man aged 80 or over in good health. The CDR3 spells CSARGGASSYEQYF. CDR3 nucleotides: TGCAGTGCTAGAGGGGGGGCCAGCTCCTACGAGCAGTACTTC.